The rows below give T cell receptor beta chains drawn from one sample of a study of shared clonotypes between healthy human individuals. Clones were sequenced by immunoSEQ multiplex PCR, and TCRdb holds only the in-frame ones, with some missing. Of a few million clones in the sample, approximately 94% were seen once. Specimen: naive CD4+ T cells sorted from blood. The receptors stem from a man younger than 35 in good health. CDR3s leave out the opening cysteine and the closing phenylalanine or tryptophan.

V: TRBV19; J: TRBJ2-7; CDR3: ASSVSWLIYEQY
V: TRBV15; J: TRBJ2-1; CDR3: ATSRTDEGANEQF
V: TRBV2; J: TRBJ1-2; CDR3: ASNQNRADYGYT
V: TRBV9; J: TRBJ2-3; CDR3: ASRGQVGDTQY
V: TRBV30; J: TRBJ2-5; CDR3: AWSPEGETQY
V: TRBV9; J: TRBJ2-5; CDR3: ASSPGMTETQY
V: TRBV5-6; J: TRBJ2-7; CDR3: ASSPGPFGVPYEQY
V: TRBV7-2; J: TRBJ2-1; CDR3: ASSSIGRSYNEQF
V: TRBV5-1; J: TRBJ2-6; CDR3: ASAEGASGANVLT
V: TRBV5-1; J: TRBJ2-3; CDR3: ASREEGRSDTQY
V: TRBV11-3; J: TRBJ2-2; CDR3: ASSPHVRGDTGELF
V: TRBV5-1; J: TRBJ1-2; CDR3: ASSSTSVGNGYT
V: TRBV28; J: TRBJ1-2; CDR3: ASEGFKGYT
V: TRBV5-1; J: TRBJ2-3; CDR3: ASSLAGSRTDTQY
V: TRBV27; J: TRBJ2-7; CDR3: ASSQAPTYEQY
V: TRBV5-1; J: TRBJ2-2; CDR3: ASSLAFSGRANTGELF
V: TRBV6-1; J: TRBJ1-1; CDR3: ASSRTGRTEAF
V: TRBV7-2; J: TRBJ2-7; CDR3: ASSSVVGEQY
V: TRBV29-1; J: TRBJ1-1; CDR3: SVIGGNTEAF
V: TRBV9; J: TRBJ2-7; CDR3: ASSVVDLSYEQY
V: TRBV4-1; J: TRBJ2-7; CDR3: ASSRQASYEQY
V: TRBV5-1; J: TRBJ2-5; CDR3: ASSLRGLETQY
V: TRBV6-6; J: TRBJ1-5; CDR3: ASTRDKTQH
V: TRBV4-2; J: TRBJ2-1; CDR3: ASSQASGLAGGNEQF
V: TRBV4-3; J: TRBJ1-1; CDR3: ASSQVGRGPTEAF
V: TRBV2; J: TRBJ2-7; CDR3: ASTPSSGSHEQY
V: TRBV18; J: TRBJ2-3; CDR3: ATLGGFTDTQY
V: TRBV6-6; J: TRBJ1-1; CDR3: ASSYISSAEAF
V: TRBV11-3; J: TRBJ2-5; CDR3: ASSVRGGLGETQY